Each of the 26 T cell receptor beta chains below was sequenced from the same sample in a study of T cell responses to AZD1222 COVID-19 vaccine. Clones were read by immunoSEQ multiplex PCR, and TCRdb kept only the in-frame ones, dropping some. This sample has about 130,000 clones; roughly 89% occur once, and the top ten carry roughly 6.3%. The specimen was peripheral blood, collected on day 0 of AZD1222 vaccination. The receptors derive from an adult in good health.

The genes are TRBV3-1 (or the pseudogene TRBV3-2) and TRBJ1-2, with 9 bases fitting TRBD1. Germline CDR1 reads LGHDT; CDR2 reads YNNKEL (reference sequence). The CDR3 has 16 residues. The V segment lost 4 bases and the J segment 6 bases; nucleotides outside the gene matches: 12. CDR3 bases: TGTGCCAGCAGCCGGACATCGGGACAGGGAGGGAATGGCTACACCTTC. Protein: CASSRTSGQGGNGYTF.

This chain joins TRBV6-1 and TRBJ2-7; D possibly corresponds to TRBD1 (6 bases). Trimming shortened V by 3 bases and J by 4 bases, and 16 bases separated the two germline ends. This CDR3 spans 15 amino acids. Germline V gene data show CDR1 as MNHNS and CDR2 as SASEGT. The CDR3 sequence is CASSETGPDFYEQYF. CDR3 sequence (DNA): TGTGCCAGCAGTGAGACAGGCCCAGACTTTTACGAGCAGTACTTC.

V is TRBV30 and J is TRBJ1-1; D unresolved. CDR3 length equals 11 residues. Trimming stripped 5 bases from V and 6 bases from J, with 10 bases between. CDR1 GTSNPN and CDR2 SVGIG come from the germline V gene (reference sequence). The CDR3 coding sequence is TGTGCCTGGGCGTATGGCCCTGAAGCTTTCTTT. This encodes CAWAYGPEAFF.

Here the CDR3 DNA reads TGTGCCAGCAGCCAACAGGGTGGCTACACCTTC. This encodes CASSQQGGYTF. This sequence joins TRBV3-1 (or the pseudogene TRBV3-2) and TRBJ1-2; a weak D match, TRBD1 (5 bases). Germline-derived CDR1 and CDR2 are LGHDT and YNNKEL (reference sequence). V was shortened by 2 bases and J by 7 bases, with 5 bases between the two germline ends. The CDR3 is 11 amino acids.

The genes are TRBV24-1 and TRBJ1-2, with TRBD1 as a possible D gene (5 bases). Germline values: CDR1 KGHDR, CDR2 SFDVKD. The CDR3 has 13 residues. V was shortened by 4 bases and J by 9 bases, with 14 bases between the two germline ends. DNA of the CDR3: TGTGCCACCAGTGACCCAGACAGTTTCAGCTACACCTTC. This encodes CATSDPDSFSYTF.

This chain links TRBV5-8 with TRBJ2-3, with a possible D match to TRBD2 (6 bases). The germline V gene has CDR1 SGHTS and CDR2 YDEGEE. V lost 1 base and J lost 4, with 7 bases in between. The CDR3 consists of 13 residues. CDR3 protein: CASSLWEADTQYF. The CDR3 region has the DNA TGTGCCAGCAGCTTGTGGGAGGCAGATACGCAGTATTTT.

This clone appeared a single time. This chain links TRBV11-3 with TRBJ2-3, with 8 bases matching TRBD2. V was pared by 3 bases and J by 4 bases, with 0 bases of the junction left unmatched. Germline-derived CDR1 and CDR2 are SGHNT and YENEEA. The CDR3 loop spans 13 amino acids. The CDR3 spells CASSFGGADTQYF. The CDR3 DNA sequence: TGTGCCAGCAGCTTCGGGGGGGCAGATACGCAGTATTTT.

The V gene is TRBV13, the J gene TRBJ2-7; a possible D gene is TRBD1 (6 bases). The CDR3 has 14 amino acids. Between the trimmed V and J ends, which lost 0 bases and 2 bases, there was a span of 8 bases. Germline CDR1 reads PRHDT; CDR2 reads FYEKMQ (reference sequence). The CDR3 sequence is CASSLGGATYEQYF. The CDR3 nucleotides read TGTGCCAGCAGCTTAGGGGGGGCCACCTACGAGCAGTACTTC. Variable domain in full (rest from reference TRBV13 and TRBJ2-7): AAGVIQSPRHLIKEKRETATLKCYPIPRHDTVYWYQQGPGQDPQFLISFYEKMQSDKGSIPDRFSAQQFSDYHSELNMSSLELGDSALYFCASSLGGATYEQYFGPGTRLTVT.

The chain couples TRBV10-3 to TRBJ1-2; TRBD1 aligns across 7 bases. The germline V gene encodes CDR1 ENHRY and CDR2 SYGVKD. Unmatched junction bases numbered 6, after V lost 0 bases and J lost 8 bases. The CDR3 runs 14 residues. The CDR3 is CAISESTRQGGYTF. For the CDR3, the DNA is TGTGCCATCAGTGAGTCGACGAGACAGGGAGGCTACACCTTC.

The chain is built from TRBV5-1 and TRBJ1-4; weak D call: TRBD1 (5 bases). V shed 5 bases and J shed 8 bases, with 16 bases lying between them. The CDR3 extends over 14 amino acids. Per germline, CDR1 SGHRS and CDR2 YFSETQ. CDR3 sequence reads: CASRTQPGTEKLFF. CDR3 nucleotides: TGCGCCAGCAGAACACAGCCCGGGACCGAAAAACTGTTTTTT.

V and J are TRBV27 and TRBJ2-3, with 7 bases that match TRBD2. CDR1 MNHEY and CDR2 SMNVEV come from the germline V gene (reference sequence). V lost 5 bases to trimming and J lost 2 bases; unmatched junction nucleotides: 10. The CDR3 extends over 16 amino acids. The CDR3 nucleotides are TGTGCCAGCAGTCGCCCGGGGGGACTTAACACAGATACGCAGTATTTT. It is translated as CASSRPGGLNTDTQYF.

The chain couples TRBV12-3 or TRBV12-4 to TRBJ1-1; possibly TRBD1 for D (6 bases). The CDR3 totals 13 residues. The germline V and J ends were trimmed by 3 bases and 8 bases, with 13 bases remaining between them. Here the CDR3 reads CASSFKQGPEAFF. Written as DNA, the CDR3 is TGTGCCAGCAGTTTCAAACAGGGCCCCGAAGCTTTCTTT.

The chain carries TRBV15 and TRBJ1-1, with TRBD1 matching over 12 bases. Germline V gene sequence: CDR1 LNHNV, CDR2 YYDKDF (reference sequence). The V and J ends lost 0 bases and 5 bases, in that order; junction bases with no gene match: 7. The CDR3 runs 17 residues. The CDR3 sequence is CATSRDYRDRGRTEAFF. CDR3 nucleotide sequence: TGTGCCACCAGCAGAGACTACCGGGACAGGGGGCGAACTGAAGCTTTCTTT. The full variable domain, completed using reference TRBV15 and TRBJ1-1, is DAMVIQNPRYQVTQFGKPVTLSCSQTLNHNVMYWYQQKSSQAPKLLFHYYDKDFNNEADTPDNFQSRRPNTSFCFLDIRSPGLGDTAMYLCATSRDYRDRGRTEAFFGQGTRLTVV.

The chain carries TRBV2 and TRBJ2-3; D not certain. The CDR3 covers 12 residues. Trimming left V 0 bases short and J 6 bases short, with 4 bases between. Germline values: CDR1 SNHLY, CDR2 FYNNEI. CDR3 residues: CASSEARDTQYF. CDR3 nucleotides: TGTGCCAGCAGTGAAGCGCGGGATACGCAGTATTTT. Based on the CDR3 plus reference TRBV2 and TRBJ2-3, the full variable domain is EPEVTQTPSHQVTQMGQEVILRCVPISNHLYFYWYRQILGQKVEFLVSFYNNEISEKSEIFDDQFSVERPDGSNFTLKIRSTKLEDSAMYFCASSEARDTQYFGPGTRLTVL.

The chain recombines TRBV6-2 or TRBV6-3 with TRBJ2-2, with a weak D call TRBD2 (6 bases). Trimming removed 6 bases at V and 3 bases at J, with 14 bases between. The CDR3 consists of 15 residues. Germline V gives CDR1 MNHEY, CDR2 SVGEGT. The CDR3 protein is CASSHIRRDTGELFF. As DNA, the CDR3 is TGTGCCAGCAGCCACATAAGGAGGGACACCGGGGAGCTGTTTTTT.

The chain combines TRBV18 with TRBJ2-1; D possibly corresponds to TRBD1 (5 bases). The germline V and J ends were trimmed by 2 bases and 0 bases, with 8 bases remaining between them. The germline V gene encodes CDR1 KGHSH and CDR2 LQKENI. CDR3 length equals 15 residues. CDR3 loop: CASSPGASSYNEQFF. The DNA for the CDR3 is TGTGCCAGCTCACCAGGGGCCAGCTCCTACAATGAGCAGTTCTTC.

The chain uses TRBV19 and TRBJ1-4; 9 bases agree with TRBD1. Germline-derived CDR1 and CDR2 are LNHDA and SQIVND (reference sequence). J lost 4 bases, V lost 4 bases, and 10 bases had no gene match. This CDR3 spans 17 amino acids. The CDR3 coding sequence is TGTGCCAGTAGTACAAACCCGGGGACAGGGTTTAATGAAAAACTGTTTTTT. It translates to CASSTNPGTGFNEKLFF.

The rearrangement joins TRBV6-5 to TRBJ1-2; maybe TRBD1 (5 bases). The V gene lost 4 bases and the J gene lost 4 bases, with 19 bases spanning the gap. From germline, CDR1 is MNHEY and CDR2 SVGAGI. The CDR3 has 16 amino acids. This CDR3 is CASSSDRDVGFYGYTF. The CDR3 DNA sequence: TGTGCCAGCAGTTCGGACCGGGACGTAGGATTCTATGGCTACACCTTC.

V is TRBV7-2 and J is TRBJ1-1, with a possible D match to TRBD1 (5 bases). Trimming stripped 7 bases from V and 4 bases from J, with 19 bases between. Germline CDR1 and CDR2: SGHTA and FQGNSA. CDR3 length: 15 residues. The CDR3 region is CASTLTGGKGTEAFF. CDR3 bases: TGTGCCAGCACCCTTACCGGGGGGAAAGGCACTGAAGCTTTCTTT.

For the CDR3, the DNA is TGTGCCAGCTCACCGGCGGACGACCTAGGCTACACCTTC. It codes for CASSPADDLGYTF. V and J are TRBV18 and TRBJ1-2; no clear D. V lost 3 bases and J 8 bases, leaving 13 bases between the germline ends. This CDR3 has 13 residues. CDR1 KGHSH and CDR2 LQKENI come from the germline V gene.

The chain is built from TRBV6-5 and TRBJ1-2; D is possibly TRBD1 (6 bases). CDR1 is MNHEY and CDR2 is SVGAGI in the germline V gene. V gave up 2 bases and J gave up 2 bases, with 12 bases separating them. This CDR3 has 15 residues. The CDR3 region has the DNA TGTGCCAGCAGTTACGATGAAGGGGGGAACTATGGCTACACCTTC. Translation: CASSYDEGGNYGYTF.

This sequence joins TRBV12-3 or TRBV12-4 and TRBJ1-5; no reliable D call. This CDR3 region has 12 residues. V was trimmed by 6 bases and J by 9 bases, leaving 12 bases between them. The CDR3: CASSRQEGPQHF. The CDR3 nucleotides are TGTGCCAGCAGCCGTCAGGAAGGGCCCCAGCATTTT.

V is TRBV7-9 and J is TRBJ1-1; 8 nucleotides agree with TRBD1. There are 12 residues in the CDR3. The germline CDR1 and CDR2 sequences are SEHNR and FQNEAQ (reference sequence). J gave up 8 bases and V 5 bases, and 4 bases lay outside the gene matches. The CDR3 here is CASSPDREEAFF. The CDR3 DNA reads TGTGCCAGCAGCCCGGACAGGGAGGAAGCTTTCTTT.

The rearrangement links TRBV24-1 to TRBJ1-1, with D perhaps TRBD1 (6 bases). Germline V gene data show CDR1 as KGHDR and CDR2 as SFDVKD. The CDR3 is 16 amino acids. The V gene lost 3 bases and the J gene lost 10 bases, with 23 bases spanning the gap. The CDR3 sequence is CATSDAPGTHPPGAFF. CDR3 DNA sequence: TGTGCCACCAGTGATGCTCCCGGGACACATCCCCCGGGAGCTTTCTTT.

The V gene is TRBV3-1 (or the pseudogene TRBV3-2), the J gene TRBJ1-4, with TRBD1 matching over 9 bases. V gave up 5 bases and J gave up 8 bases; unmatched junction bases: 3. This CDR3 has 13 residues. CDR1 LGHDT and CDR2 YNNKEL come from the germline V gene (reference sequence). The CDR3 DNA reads TGTGCCAGCAGCAGACAGGGGGACGAAAAACTGTTTTTT. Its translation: CASSRQGDEKLFF.

The CDR3: CASSQDYLGGGYGYTF. CDR3 bases: TGCGCCAGCAGCCAAGACTACCTGGGGGGAGGATATGGCTACACCTTC. The chain joins TRBV4-1 to TRBJ1-2; D perhaps matches TRBD1 (5 bases). The CDR3 covers 16 residues. Germline CDR1 MGHRA, CDR2 YSYEKL. V was pared by 0 bases and J by 5 bases, with 16 bases between.